This TCR beta chain was captured in a study of CD8 T cells in Susac syndrome. CDR3 length: 13 amino acids. Germline CDR1 DFQATT, CDR2 SNEGSKA (reference sequence). J gave up 3 bases and V 3 bases, and 5 bases lay outside the gene matches. RNA, at about 0.45 to 1 ug, was reverse transcribed with random hexamers. TCRdb analysed the immunoSEQ multiplex PCR reads with MiXCR anew, one entry per CDR3 protein. The data show roughly 150,000 distinct CDR3 sequences, about 94% seen once. The sequencing input was CD8+ T cells from PBMCs. This TCR derives from a human donor with multiple sclerosis. This sequence joins TRBV20-1 and TRBJ2-7; 7 bases align to TRBD2. The CDR3 loop reads CSARLTSVYEQYF. The CDR3 nucleotides are TGCAGTGCTAGGCTCACTAGCGTCTACGAGCAGTACTTC.